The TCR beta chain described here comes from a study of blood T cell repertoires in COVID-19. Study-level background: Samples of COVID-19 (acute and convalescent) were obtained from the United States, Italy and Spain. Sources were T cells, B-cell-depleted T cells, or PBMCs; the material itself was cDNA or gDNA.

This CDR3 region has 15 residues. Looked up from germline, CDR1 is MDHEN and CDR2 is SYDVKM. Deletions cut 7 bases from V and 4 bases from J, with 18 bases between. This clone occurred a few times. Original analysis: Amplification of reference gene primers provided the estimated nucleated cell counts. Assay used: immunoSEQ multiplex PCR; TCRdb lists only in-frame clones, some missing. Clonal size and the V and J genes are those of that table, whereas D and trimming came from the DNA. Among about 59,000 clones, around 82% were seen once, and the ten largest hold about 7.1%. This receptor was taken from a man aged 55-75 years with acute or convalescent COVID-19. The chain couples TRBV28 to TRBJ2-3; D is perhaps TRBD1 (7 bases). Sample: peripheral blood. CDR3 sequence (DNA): TGTGCCAGCACCCCCGGAGACAGGGACTCAGATACGCAGTATTTT. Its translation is CASTPGDRDSDTQYF.